In this sample, the clone carrying this TCR beta chain turned up a few times. The antigen is unknown. This record comes from a study of a mutant IDH1 vaccine in newly diagnosed glioma. Study overall: Sex distribution of treated patients was approximately 60% male and approximately 38% female; mean age was around 40 years. Former treatment meant radiotherapy, temozolomide, or both; the majority had gotten both. Whole-study findings and limits: Among all patients, vaccine-induced immune responses occurred in 90% to 95%.

The time point is: baseline, week 1 (first vaccination visit). Specified treatment: pre-vaccination baseline after standard-of-care therapy. Germline V gene lookup returns CDR1 MGHDK and CDR2 SYGVNS. V was trimmed by 11 bases and J by 8 bases, leaving 19 bases between them. This CDR3 comprises 14 residues. Assay: immunoSEQ multiplex PCR; the TCRdb copy retains only in-frame clones and omits some. Here the sample spans approximately 67,000 clones, more than 70% being singletons. The sequence was collected from a woman aged 18-29 years with glioma. Some clones in this sample may be carry-over from other donors' samples. The chain is built from TRBV25-1 and TRBJ1-6; possibly TRBD1 for D (6 bases). The sequenced sample was peripheral blood mononuclear cells (PBMCs), obtained from a glioma patient treated with radiotherapy, temozolomide or both. The CDR3 DNA sequence: TGTGCCGGTCAGACAGGTGCATTCGATTCACCCCTCCACTTT. Protein product: CAGQTGAFDSPLHF.